This T cell receptor beta chain was obtained from a study of blood T cell repertoires in COVID-19. CDR3 size: 13 residues. Germline V CDR1 and CDR2: SGHDN, FVKESK. V lost 4 bases and J 6 bases, leaving 12 bases between the germline ends. Per the study methods: Amplification from reference gene primers served as the basis for estimated nucleated cell counts. Profiling relied on immunoSEQ multiplex PCR, and the TCRdb table lists in-frame clones only, not all of them. Clone size and V and J calls were adopted from that table, with D and trimming inferred from the DNA. The data show 200,000 to 300,000 clones, with 85% to 90% seen just once and approximately 1.4% held by the top ten.

V gene TRBV14 combines with J gene TRBJ1-2; D uncertain. Sequencing was carried out using peripheral blood. This TCR came from a woman aged 40 to 50 who had recovered from COVID-19. The CDR3 is CASSRPGVHGYTF. CDR3 DNA sequence: TGTGCCAGCAGCCGCCCCGGGGTACATGGCTACACCTTC.